The sequence of this TCR beta chain was determined in a study of CD8+ T cells in alopecia areata. Study results and caveats: An increase in clonality over normal scalp was evident in lesional scalp, especially alopecia totalis/universalis. It was less clear whether patients shared TCRs than it was in mice, possibly because of HLA.

TCR sequencing used cDNA made by reverse transcription of extracted RNA. Profiling relied on immunoSEQ multiplex PCR, and the TCRdb table lists in-frame clones only, not all of them. The table has 150,000 to 200,000 clones, approximately 60% seen once. As to this clone: Its antigen is still unknown.

CDR1 is MDHEN, CDR2 SYDVKM, per germline. This CDR3 spans 13 amino acids. V dropped 6 bases and J dropped 5 bases, with 11 bases sitting between them. The specimen sequenced was CD4+ T cells sorted from blood. This receptor was identified in a human donor in good health. The V gene is TRBV28, the J gene TRBJ2-1; possibly TRBD2 for D (5 bases). CDR3 sequence (DNA): TGTGCCAGCAGGGGCATCGGGAACAATGAGCAGTTCTTC. Protein sequence: CASRGIGNNEQFF.